A selection of T cell receptor beta chains follows, all from one sample in a study of blood T cell repertoires in COVID-19. TCRdb's table, derived via immunoSEQ multiplex PCR, lists solely in-frame clones and lacks some. The sample contains 60,000 to 75,000 clones, around 88% of which appear only once. The sequencing input was peripheral blood. Receptor source: a woman of 80 years or more with acute or convalescent COVID-19. Both conserved end residues are part of each CDR3. The D gene is left open where the match is weak. For some rows the clone size is stated as once, few or many, or as a class when expanded; others skip it.

TRBJ2-7 | 16 | NA | TRBV19 | TRBD1 | TGTGCCAGTAGTATCTTCTTCAGGGCAGGGGGCGTCGAGCAGTACTTC | CASSIFFRAGGVEQYF
TRBJ2-5 | 15 | once | TRBV7-9 | TRBD2 | TGTGCCAGCAGCCTACTAAGCGGGGCGCAAGAGACCCAGTACTTC | CASSLLSGAQETQYF
TRBJ1-1 | 13 | NA | TRBV3-1/TRBV3-2 | NA | TGTGCCAGCTGCGAGACAATGAACACTGAAGCTTTCTTT | CASCETMNTEAFF
TRBJ2-1 | 15 | NA | TRBV5-1 | TRBD2 | TGCGCCAGCAGCGCTGGACTAGCGGACTACAATGAGCAGTTCTTC | CASSAGLADYNEQFF
TRBJ2-2 | 14 | NA | TRBV7-9 | NA | TGTGCCAGCAGTCCTACCCTTTCCACCGGGGAGCTGTTTTTT | CASSPTLSTGELFF
TRBJ1-2 | 16 | NA | TRBV5-1 | TRBD1 | TGCGCCAGCAGCTTGGAAGGGGGCGCAAAACTCCAGGGCTACACCTTC | CASSLEGGAKLQGYTF
TRBJ2-1 | 15 | NA | TRBV24-1 | TRBD2 | TGTGCCACCAGGACGACTAGCGGGGCCGGGGATGAGCAGTTCTTC | CATRTTSGAGDEQFF
TRBJ1-1 | 12 | NA | TRBV30 | TRBD1 | TGTGCCTGGGGACAGGGCGGCGTGCTTGCTTTCTTT | CAWGQGGVLAFF
TRBJ2-3 | 15 | NA | TRBV5-1 | TRBD2 | TGCGCCACCACCGGGGCTAGCGGGGCCACAGATACGCAGTATTTT | CATTGASGATDTQYF
TRBJ1-1 | 13 | NA | TRBV7-2 | NA | TGTGCCAGCAGCTTGTTCATGAACACTGAAGCTTTCTTT | CASSLFMNTEAFF
TRBJ1-4 | 12 | once | TRBV27 | NA | TGTGCCAGCAGTAATAGGAGGGAAAAACTGTTTTTT | CASSNRREKLFF
TRBJ2-1 | 15 | once | TRBV5-1 | NA | TGCGCCAGCAGTCCGAGGGTAGGGAGCCACAATGAGCAGTTCTTC | CASSPRVGSHNEQFF
TRBJ2-7 | 13 | large | TRBV19 | TRBD1 | TGTGCCAGTAGTCGGGAAGGGGGCGACGAGCAGTACTTC | CASSREGGDEQYF
TRBJ2-1 | 13 | NA | TRBV5-4 | TRBD1 | TGTGCCAGCAGCTGGACAGGGGGCAATGAGCAGTTCTTC | CASSWTGGNEQFF
TRBJ2-6 | 17 | NA | TRBV10-1 | TRBD2 | TGCGCCAGCAGCCCGGGACTAGCGGGAGTTGGGGCCAACGTCCTGACTTTC | CASSPGLAGVGANVLTF
TRBJ2-7 | 16 | NA | TRBV4-2 | TRBD2 | TGTGCCAGCAGCCAAGATGGGGCGGGAGCGTCCTACGAGCAGTACTTC | CASSQDGAGASYEQYF
TRBJ2-7 | 14 | NA | TRBV4-1 | NA | TGCGCCAGCAGCCAAGGTACAGGAAACTACGAGCAGTACTTC | CASSQGTGNYEQYF
TRBJ2-2 | 12 | NA | TRBV7-5 | NA | TGTGTCAGAAGCTTGCTGAGCGGGGAGCTGTTTTTT | CVRSLLSGELFF
TRBJ2-4 | 13 | NA | TRBV19 | NA | TGTGCCAGTAAAATCGTTGGGCAAAACATTCAGTACTTC | CASKIVGQNIQYF
TRBJ2-2 | 16 | once | TRBV7-9 | TRBD2 | TGTGCCAGCTCGACTAGCGGGAGGGCCGCAACCGGGGAGCTGTTTTTT | CASSTSGRAATGELFF
TRBJ2-2 | 14 | NA | TRBV5-1 | NA | TGCGCCAGCAGCTTGATGGGCTACACCGGGGAGCTGTTTTTT | CASSLMGYTGELFF
TRBJ2-3 | 16 | NA | TRBV30 | TRBD2 | TGTGCCTGGAGTGTACGGAGCGGGAGGGCCCCAGATACGCAGTATTTT | CAWSVRSGRAPDTQYF
TRBJ1-2 | 14 | NA | TRBV28 | NA | TGTGCCAGCAGCCGCGTGGAGGGCCTCTATGGCTACACCTTC | CASSRVEGLYGYTF
TRBJ2-1 | 17 | NA | TRBV28 | TRBD2 | TGTGCCAGCGGGGAGTCAAGCGGTCTAGCGGGGTACAATGAGCAGTTCTTC | CASGESSGLAGYNEQFF
TRBJ1-1 | 13 | NA | TRBV23-1 | TRBD1 | TGCGCCAGCAGTCGACCGGGACAGAATGAAGCTTTCTTT | CASSRPGQNEAFF
TRBJ2-7 | 14 | NA | TRBV5-4 | NA | TGTGCCAGCAGCTTGGATCTATTAAGCTACGAGCAGTACTTC | CASSLDLLSYEQYF
TRBJ2-7 | 16 | NA | TRBV6-1 | NA | TGTGCCAGCAGTGAAGCTAGGAACAGGGTAAGGAACGAGCAGTACTTC | CASSEARNRVRNEQYF
TRBJ1-1 | 16 | NA | TRBV29-1 | TRBD1 | TGCAGCGTTGTGGGGGACAGGGGGCCAGGAAACACTGAAGCTTTCTTT | CSVVGDRGPGNTEAFF
TRBJ2-2 | 16 | NA | TRBV5-6 | TRBD1 | TGTGCCAGCAGCCGCCCGGGACAGGGGGCAACCGGGGAGCTGTTTTTT | CASSRPGQGATGELFF
TRBJ2-6 | 16 | NA | TRBV13 | NA | TGTGCCAGCAGCTTAGTGACTAGCTCTGGGGCCAACGTCCTGACTTTC | CASSLVTSSGANVLTF
TRBJ1-2 | 12 | few | TRBV6-1 | NA | TGTGCCAGCAGTGACAGGCAGTATGGCTACACCTTC | CASSDRQYGYTF
TRBJ1-1 | 13 | NA | TRBV6-5 | NA | TGTGCCAGCAGTTACCTCGGTTGGACTGAAGCTTTCTTT | CASSYLGWTEAFF
TRBJ1-6 | 13 | once | TRBV15 | NA | TGTGCCACCAGCAGAGATCTAGAATCACCCCTCCACTTT | CATSRDLESPLHF
TRBJ1-2 | 13 | NA | TRBV30 | NA | TGTGCCTACGCCCGGGGTCCGGCGTTCGGCTACACCTTC | CAYARGPAFGYTF
TRBJ1-5 | 16 | NA | TRBV2 | TRBD1 | TGTGCCAGCAGTCCCTCCCTACAGGGGAAGCATCAGCCCCAGCATTTT | CASSPSLQGKHQPQHF
TRBJ2-1 | 16 | NA | TRBV27 | NA | TGTGCCAGCAGTTTATATGGGGGCCTCTCCTACAATGAGCAGTTCTTC | CASSLYGGLSYNEQFF
TRBJ1-6 | 17 | NA | TRBV7-8 | NA | TGTGCCAGCAGCTTACGGAGGGGAAGGGTTTATAATTCACCCCTCCACTTT | CASSLRRGRVYNSPLHF
TRBJ2-7 | 15 | NA | TRBV27 | TRBD2 | TGTGCCAGCAGTTTACTGACTAGCGGTGCCTACGAGCAGTACTTC | CASSLLTSGAYEQYF
TRBJ1-2 | 14 | once | TRBV7-9 | TRBD1 | TGTGCCAGCAGCTCAAGCGGACAGGGCTATGGCTACACCTTC | CASSSSGQGYGYTF
TRBJ1-1 | 13 | NA | TRBV12-3/TRBV12-4 | NA | TGTGCCAGCCTAGGTCAGATGAACACTGAAGCTTTCTTT | CASLGQMNTEAFF
TRBJ1-1 | 13 | NA | TRBV7-2 | NA | TGTGCCAGCAGCTTCGGGGGTAGCACTGAAGCTTTCTTT | CASSFGGSTEAFF
TRBJ1-5 | 14 | NA | TRBV10-3 | NA | TGTGCCGCAGCAGGAATCCTTAGCAATCAGCCCCAGCATTTT | CAAAGILSNQPQHF
TRBJ2-5 | 16 | NA | TRBV5-4 | NA | TGTGCCAGCAGCTCAGCCCTTAGGGGCGGCCAAGAGACCCAGTACTTC | CASSSALRGGQETQYF
TRBJ2-3 | 13 | few | TRBV14 | NA | TGTGCCAGCGCTCGGAGAAGCACAGATACGCAGTATTTT | CASARRSTDTQYF
TRBJ2-3 | 15 | NA | TRBV18 | TRBD2 | TGTGCCAGCTCACCACTAGCGGGGGGCACAGATACGCAGTATTTT | CASSPLAGGTDTQYF
TRBJ1-6 | 13 | NA | TRBV3-1/TRBV3-2 | NA | TGTGCCAGCAAGCGGTCCTTTAATTCACCCCTCCACTTT | CASKRSFNSPLHF
TRBJ1-1 | 17 | NA | TRBV3-1/TRBV3-2 | NA | TGTGCCAGCAGCTCCTTAGCGACGGGGAACCGAAACACTGAAGCTTTCTTT | CASSSLATGNRNTEAFF
TRBJ2-3 | 19 | NA | TRBV4-1 | TRBD2 | TGCGCCAGCAGCCAAGAATCACTTAGGGCTAGCGGGAGGACAGATACGCAGTATTTT | CASSQESLRASGRTDTQYF
TRBJ1-6 | 16 | NA | TRBV5-1 | NA | TGCGCCAGCAGCAGGAGGGGAGAGGATTCACTTTCACCCCTCCACTTT | CASSRRGEDSLSPLHF
TRBJ2-3 | 14 | NA | TRBV29-1 | NA | TGCAGCGTTAGAGGGTCCGTAGGCACAGATACGCAGTATTTT | CSVRGSVGTDTQYF
TRBJ2-7 | 17 | NA | TRBV5-8 | TRBD2 | TGTGCCAGCAGCTTCACCACCGGGACTAGCGGATCCTACGAGCAGTACTTC | CASSFTTGTSGSYEQYF